This is a list of T cell receptor beta chains from one sample in a study of shared clonotypes between healthy human individuals. Using immunoSEQ multiplex PCR, the repertoire was profiled, and TCRdb retains in-frame clones only, with some absent. The sample has some 500,000 clones; roughly 95% are singletons. Sequenced material: naive CD4+ T cells sorted from blood. These receptor sequences come from a woman in her thirties in good health. Both conserved end residues are trimmed from each CDR3. The order of the fields is J gene, V gene, CDR3 protein.

TRBJ2-5,TRBV6-7,ASRTAGGRETQY
.,TRBV28,ASSFSPRNTYEQY
TRBJ1-2,TRBV2,ASSIQGADYGYT
TRBJ2-7,TRBV14,ASSQGRRPSSYEQY
TRBJ2-1,TRBV28,ASIGGPESYNEQF
TRBJ1-1,TRBV5-1,ASSLETSNTEAF
.,TRBV4-1,ASSLGDRAMTEQY
TRBJ2-7,TRBV5-4,ASSLDLLTYEQY
TRBJ2-2,TRBV11-3,ASSTDREAVGELF
TRBJ2-5,TRBV5-1,ASSATGTLQETQY
TRBJ2-7,TRBV18,ASSPAQIYEQY
TRBJ2-3,TRBV10-3,AISEGRADTQY
TRBJ1-1,TRBV29-1,SVEDQENTEAF
TRBJ2-1,TRBV15,ATSRDLQQF
TRBJ1-1,TRBV27,ASTEGTGRNTEAF
TRBJ2-1,TRBV6-6,ASSYRGRGNEQF
TRBJ2-7,TRBV7-7,ASSSGTSGDYEQY
TRBJ2-7,TRBV5-1,ASSLGLQGYEQY
TRBJ2-4,TRBV6-5,ASSPPARLHIQY
TRBJ2-1,TRBV20-1,SAQHEGQF
TRBJ2-7,TRBV2,ASSEFGEQY
TRBJ1-5,TRBV6-4,ASDWGGGQGGCNQPQH
TRBJ1-1,TRBV18,ASSDGSALMNTEAF
TRBJ2-5,TRBV5-5,ASSLWTAQETQY
TRBJ2-7,TRBV27,ASSQTGSVGEQY
TRBJ2-4,TRBV28,ASTQTAAKNIQY
TRBJ2-7,TRBV2,ASSEIGWPGGAYEQY
.,TRBV18,ASSSFSPSEQY
TRBJ2-7,TRBV5-4,ASSQGDGSVNPYEQY
TRBJ2-1,TRBV30,AWSARRTRTNEQF
TRBJ1-4,TRBV4-2,ASSSDRLAANEKLF